What follows are 5 T cell receptor beta chains derived from one specimen sequenced in a study of blood T cell repertoires in COVID-19. Produced via immunoSEQ multiplex PCR; TCRdb's table is partial and in-frame only. The data show about 350,000 clones, with roughly 90% seen just once and about 0.94% held by the top ten. The sample consisted of PBMCs or T cells enriched from blood (not recorded which). These receptors originate from a woman in her 30s who had been exposed to COVID-19.

The chain carries TRBV5-1 and TRBJ2-2; D is possibly TRBD1 (6 bases). This CDR3 has 14 residues. V was shortened by 1 base and J by 4 bases, with 8 bases between the two germline ends. Germline values: CDR1 SGHRS, CDR2 YFSETQ. CDR3 amino acids: CASSLMGATGELFF. As DNA, the CDR3 is TGCGCCAGCAGCTTGATGGGGGCCACCGGGGAGCTGTTTTTT.

The V gene is TRBV2, the J gene TRBJ1-1; weak D call: TRBD1 (6 bases). The V end was cut by 9 bases, the J end by 1 base, with 9 bases between. The CDR3 is 12 residues long. CDR1 is SNHLY and CDR2 is FYNNEI in the germline V gene. CDR3 bases: TGTGCCAGTCAGACAGGGAACACTGAAGCTTTCTTT. It encodes CASQTGNTEAFF.

V is TRBV9 and J is TRBJ2-1, with D hard to call. Trimming took 0 bases from V and 9 from J, leaving 4 bases between them. Germline V gives CDR1 SGDLS, CDR2 YYNGEE. The CDR3 spans 11 residues. The CDR3 DNA sequence: TGTGCCAGCAGCGTAGGAGGTGAGCAGTTCTTC. As protein: CASSVGGEQFF.

Regarding this clone: Since no conserved phenylalanine or tryptophan closes the CDR3, a read error is the likely cause. The limits of the CDR3 on the DNA are not certain, so only TCRdb's listed CDR3 is given. The chain recombines TRBV28 with TRBJ2-7; the table's D call, TRBD1, has no DNA check behind it. The CDR3 region is 12 residues in length, termini included. Germline CDR1 is MDHEN and CDR2 is SYDVKM. The CDR3 sequence: CASRTGTGVWLI.

The CDR3 spells CASSFLWEANEKLFF. DNA for the CDR3: TGTGCCAGCAGTTTTTTGTGGGAGGCTAATGAAAAACTGTTTTTT. V gene TRBV27 combines with J gene TRBJ1-4; D not certain. V dropped 3 bases and J dropped 3 bases, with 11 bases sitting between them. Per the germline V gene, CDR1 is MNHEY and CDR2 is SMNVEV (reference sequence). The CDR3 spans 15 residues.